A single sample gave rise to the 10 T cell receptor beta chains below, sequenced in a study of technical replicates of blood from several donors. The repertoire was sequenced with immunoSEQ multiplex PCR; TCRdb's copy has only in-frame clones and lacks some. This sample carries roughly 70,000 clones, roughly 92% of them seen once, and the ten largest clones take approximately 0.38%. The sample taken for sequencing was T cells isolated from PBMCs. The receptors were sampled from a human donor in good health.

This chain uses TRBV6-5 with TRBJ2-7; a weak D match, TRBD2 (5 bases). Germline values: CDR1 MNHEY, CDR2 SVGAGI. CDR3 length: 14 amino acids. The V end was cut by 0 bases, the J end by 6 bases, with 12 bases between. This chain's CDR3 is CASSYSLAAAEQYF. The CDR3 DNA is TGTGCCAGCAGTTACTCCCTAGCCGCGGCCGAGCAGTACTTC.

This clone was counted a few times. The V gene is TRBV28, the J gene TRBJ1-5; maybe TRBD1 (5 bases). V was pared by 8 bases and J by 0 bases, with 11 bases between. The CDR3 has 14 amino acids. The germline gives CDR1 MDHEN, CDR2 SYDVKM. CDR3 residues: CASGHEYSNQPQHF. The CDR3 DNA reads as TGTGCCAGCGGACACGAGTATAGCAATCAGCCCCAGCATTTT. Combining the CDR3 with reference TRBV28 and TRBJ1-5 gives the whole variable domain DVKVTQSSRYLVKRTGEKVFLECVQDMDHENMFWYRQDPGLGLRLIYFSYDVKMKEKGDIPEGYSVSREKKERFSLILESASTNQTSMYLCASGHEYSNQPQHFGDGTRLSIL.

The table lists this clone with a count of one. The chain recombines TRBV7-8 with TRBJ2-7; 7 bases fit TRBD1. J gave up 7 bases and V 5 bases, and 2 bases lay outside the gene matches. Germline V gene sequence: CDR1 SGHVS, CDR2 FQNEAQ. This CDR3 has 11 amino acids. The CDR3 nucleotides read TGTGCCAGCAGCATGACAGGGGAGCAGTACTTC. This codes for CASSMTGEQYF.

This clone was picked up a small number of times. The chain recombines TRBV18 with TRBJ2-3, with TRBD2 matching 9 bases. Germline trimming cut 3 bases from V and 8 bases from J; bases unmatched to any gene: 21. Per germline, CDR1 KGHSH and CDR2 LQKENI. CDR3 length: 19 residues. In DNA, the CDR3 is TGTGCCAGCTCACCTGGAGTAGCGGGAGATCTTATGAACTCGGGTACGCAGTATTTT. Translation gives CASSPGVAGDLMNSGTQYF.

This clone was observed a handful of times. The chain recombines TRBV15 with TRBJ1-1; 7 bases match TRBD1. The CDR3 length is 13 residues. The germline CDR1 and CDR2 sequences are LNHNV and YYDKDF (reference sequence). V lost 11 bases to trimming and J lost 1 base; unmatched junction nucleotides: 7. CDR3 loop: CAVRQGGNTEAFF. The CDR3 DNA reads TGTGCCGTGAGACAGGGAGGGAACACTGAAGCTTTCTTT.

The rearrangement uses TRBV6-1 and TRBJ2-7; weak D call: TRBD2 (6 bases). The CDR3 extends over 16 amino acids. Trimming took 2 bases from V and 3 from J, leaving 17 bases between them. Germline CDR1 MNHNS, CDR2 SASEGT. As DNA, the CDR3 is TGTGCCAGCAGTGAAAGGCTAGCGACTTTTAGCTACGAGCAGTACTTC. It codes for CASSERLATFSYEQYF.

The genes are TRBV29-1 and TRBJ2-2, with 7 bases lining up with TRBD1. Looked up from germline, CDR1 is SQVTM and CDR2 is ANQGSEA. Trimming cost V 6 bases and J 2 bases; bases outside gene matches: 6. This CDR3 is built from 14 residues. The CDR3 sequence is CSVITGVNTGELFF. The DNA of the CDR3 is TGCAGCGTCATTACAGGGGTTAACACCGGGGAGCTGTTTTTT.

This clone was counted between two and nine times. This chain uses TRBV28 with TRBJ1-2; D is unclear. CDR3 length equals 14 residues. CDR1 and CDR2 from the germline V gene are MDHEN and SYDVKM. V was trimmed by 1 base and J by 4 bases, leaving 10 bases between them. For the CDR3, the DNA is TGTGCCAGCAGTTTATCCTTCGGTAGCTATGGCTACACCTTC. It is translated as CASSLSFGSYGYTF.

This sequence joins TRBV5-5 and TRBJ2-5, with D possibly being TRBD1 (5 bases). The CDR3 contains 14 residues. Germline loops: CDR1 SGHKS, CDR2 YYEKEE (reference sequence). V was pared by 0 bases and J by 5 bases, with 11 bases between. CDR3 sequence reads: CASSLVQGYETQYF. The CDR3 DNA reads TGTGCCAGCAGCTTGGTGCAGGGATATGAGACCCAGTACTTC.

The chain is built from TRBV6-1 and TRBJ2-1, with TRBD2 identical over 7 bases. The CDR3 totals 16 residues. Germline CDR1 reads MNHNS; CDR2 reads SASEGT. The J segment lost 7 bases and the V segment lost 1 base, leaving 10 bases of the junction unmatched. The CDR3 DNA reads as TGTGCCAGCAGTGAAGTCGTGGGGGAGGGCCTAAATGAGCAGTTCTTC. Translating gives CASSEVVGEGLNEQFF.